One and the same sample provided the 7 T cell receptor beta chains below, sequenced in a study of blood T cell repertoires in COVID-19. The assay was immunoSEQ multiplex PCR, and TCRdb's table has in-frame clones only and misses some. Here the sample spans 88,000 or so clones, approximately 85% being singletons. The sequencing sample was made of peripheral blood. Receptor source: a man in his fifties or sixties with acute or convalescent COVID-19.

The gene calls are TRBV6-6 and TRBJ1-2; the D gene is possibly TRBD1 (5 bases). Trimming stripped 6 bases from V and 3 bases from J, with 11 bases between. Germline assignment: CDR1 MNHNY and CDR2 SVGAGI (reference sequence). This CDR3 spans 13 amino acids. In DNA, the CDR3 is TGTGCCAGCAGCCCAGACAGAGACTATGGCTACACCTTC. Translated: CASSPDRDYGYTF.

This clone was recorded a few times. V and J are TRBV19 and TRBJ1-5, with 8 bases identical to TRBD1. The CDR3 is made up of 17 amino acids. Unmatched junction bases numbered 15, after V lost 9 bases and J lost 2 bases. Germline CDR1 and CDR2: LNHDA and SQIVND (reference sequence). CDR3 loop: CASLLATGEVGNQPQHF. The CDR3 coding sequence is TGTGCCAGCCTCCTAGCGACAGGGGAAGTGGGCAATCAGCCCCAGCATTTT.

The CDR3 nucleotides read TGTGCCAGCAGCTACGACAGGTTCGGGAATTCACCCCTCCACTTT. It specifies CASSYDRFGNSPLHF. The chain has TRBV5-4 and TRBJ1-6, with a possible D match to TRBD1 (6 bases). The CDR3 has 15 residues. V was pared by 3 bases and J by 7 bases, with 14 bases between. CDR1 and CDR2 from the germline V gene are SGHNT and YYREEE (reference sequence).

The CDR3 DNA reads TGTGCCAGCAGCGTCCACAGATTGAACACCGGGGAGCTGTTTTTT. It codes for CASSVHRLNTGELFF. V usage is TRBV9 and J usage is TRBJ2-2, with D hard to call. V was shortened by 2 bases and J by 1 base, with 9 bases between the two germline ends. The CDR3 has 15 amino acids. CDR1 and CDR2 from the germline V gene are SGDLS and YYNGEE.

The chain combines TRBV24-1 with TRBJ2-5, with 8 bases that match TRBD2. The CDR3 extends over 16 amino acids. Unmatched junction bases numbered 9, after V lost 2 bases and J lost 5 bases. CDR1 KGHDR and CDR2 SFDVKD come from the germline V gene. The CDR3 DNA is TGTGCCACCAGTGATTGGGTAGCGGGGAGTGGCGAGACCCAGTACTTC. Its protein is CATSDWVAGSGETQYF.

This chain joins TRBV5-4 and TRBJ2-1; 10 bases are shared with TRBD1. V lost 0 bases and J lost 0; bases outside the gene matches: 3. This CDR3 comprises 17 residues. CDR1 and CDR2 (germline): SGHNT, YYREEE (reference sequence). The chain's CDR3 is CASSLGGTGASYNEQFF. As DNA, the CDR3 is TGTGCCAGCAGCTTGGGTGGGACAGGGGCCTCCTACAATGAGCAGTTCTTC.

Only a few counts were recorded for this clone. The CDR3 bases are TGTGCCAGCAGTTTGGTCCGAGGTGGGGGCGATAGCAATCAGCCCCAGCATTTT. This translates into CASSLVRGGGDSNQPQHF. The genes are TRBV27 and TRBJ1-5, with D possibly being TRBD1 (6 bases). The CDR3 is 18 residues long. Per the germline V gene, CDR1 is MNHEY and CDR2 is SMNVEV (reference sequence). The germline V and J ends were trimmed by 3 bases and 0 bases, with 18 bases remaining between them.